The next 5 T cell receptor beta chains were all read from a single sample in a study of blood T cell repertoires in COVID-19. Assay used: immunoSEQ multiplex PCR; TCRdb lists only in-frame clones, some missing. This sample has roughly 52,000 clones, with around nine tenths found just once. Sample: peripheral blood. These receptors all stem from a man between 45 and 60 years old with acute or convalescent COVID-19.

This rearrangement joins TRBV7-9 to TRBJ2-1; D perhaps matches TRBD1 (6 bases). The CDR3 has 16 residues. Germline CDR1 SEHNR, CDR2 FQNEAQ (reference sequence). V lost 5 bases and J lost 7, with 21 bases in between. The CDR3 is CASSRTRDTSWNEQFF. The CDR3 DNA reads TGTGCCAGCAGCCGAACCCGGGACACAAGCTGGAATGAGCAGTTCTTC.

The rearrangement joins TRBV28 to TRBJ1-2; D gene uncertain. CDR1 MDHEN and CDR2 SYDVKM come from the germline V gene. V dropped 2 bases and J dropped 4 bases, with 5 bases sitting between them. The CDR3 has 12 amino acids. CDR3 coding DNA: TGTGCCAGCAGTTTACTCGTCTATGGCTACACCTTC. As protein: CASSLLVYGYTF.

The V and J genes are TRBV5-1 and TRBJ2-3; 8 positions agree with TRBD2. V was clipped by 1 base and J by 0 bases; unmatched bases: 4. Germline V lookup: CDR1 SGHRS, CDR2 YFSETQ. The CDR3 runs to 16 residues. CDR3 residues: CASSLNAGGSTDTQYF. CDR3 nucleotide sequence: TGCGCCAGCAGCTTGAACGCGGGGGGTAGCACAGATACGCAGTATTTT.

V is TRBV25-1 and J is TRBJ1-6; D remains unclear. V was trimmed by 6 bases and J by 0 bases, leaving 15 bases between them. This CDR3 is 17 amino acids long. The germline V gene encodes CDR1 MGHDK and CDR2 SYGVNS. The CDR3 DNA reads TGTGCCAGCAGCGCTAGGTGGGTAAGCTCCTATAATTCACCCCTCCACTTT. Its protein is CASSARWVSSYNSPLHF. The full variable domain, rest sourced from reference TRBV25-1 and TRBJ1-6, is EADIYQTPRYLVIGTGKKITLECSQTMGHDKMYWYQQDPGMELHLIHYSYGVNSTEKGDLSSESTVSRIRTEHFPLTLESARPSHTSQYLCASSARWVSSYNSPLHFGNGTRLTVT.

CDR3 sequence (DNA): TGCGCCAGCATGGACAGGGCCGAGGGCGAGCAGTACTTC. Its protein product is CASMDRAEGEQYF. The chain links TRBV10-2 to TRBJ2-7; 8 nucleotides align to TRBD1. The CDR3 runs 13 residues. With V trimmed by 7 bases and J by 6 bases, 8 bases remained unmatched. Germline V gene lookup returns CDR1 WSHSY and CDR2 SAAADI.